This TCR beta chain was captured in a study of blood T cells in healthy people across ages. For the second PCR, which ran for about 7 to 11 cycles, a sample-barcoded 5' primer and a J-beta primer mix were used. Samples each returned at least 2.5 million CDR3-containing paired-end reads. TCRdb recomputed calls from the 5' RACE reads with MiXCR, one row per CDR3 protein. This sample has 1.5 million to 2 million distinct CDR3 sequences, with around 50% found just once. V lost 2 bases to trimming and J lost 3 bases; unmatched junction nucleotides: 5. The CDR3 contains 15 residues. Germline V gene lookup returns CDR1 DFQATT and CDR2 SNEGSKA (reference sequence). Study-level points and caveats: Per million T cells, the diversity of TCR beta decreased roughly linearly as age advanced. Long-lived donors had more naive CD4+ cells and higher diversity than aged donors. A strong correlation was found between TCR beta diversity and the percentage of naive T cells.

A note on this clonotype: Its antigen is undetermined.

This chain joins TRBV20-1 and TRBJ2-1; 9 nucleotides align to TRBD1. Sequenced material: blood. The receptor comes from a woman between 35 and 50 years old in good health. The chain's CDR3 is CSARPMDRGYNEQFF. The CDR3, as DNA: TGCAGTGCTAGACCCATGGACAGGGGCTACAATGAGCAGTTCTTC.